The source of this T cell receptor beta chain is a study of cytomegalovirus exposure and HLA in healthy donors. CDR1 is MNHNS and CDR2 is SASEGT in the germline V gene. The ends were cut back, 3 bases at V and 1 base at J, with 7 bases in the middle. The CDR3 has 14 amino acids. This clone was seen a handful of times. The antigen is not known. General study points: Later examination showed HLA-associated TCR beta chains had greater clonal expansion than equally common others. Later work found that TCR association rates differed between HLA loci; DRB1 had the most and HLA-C the fewest. Only CMV serostatus was available as immune exposure information. Apparent HLA restriction characterized most CMV-associated TCR beta chains in a later analysis.

The primer mix had 60 Vbeta and 13 Jbeta primers. TCRdb's table, derived via immunoSEQ multiplex PCR, lists solely in-frame clones and lacks some. The repertoire has about 300,000 clones, about nine tenths of them found once; the top ten carry less than 4.5%. Sequenced material: PBMCs. The V call is TRBV6-1, the J call TRBJ1-5; D not certain. This TCR came from a man aged 40-55 years in good health and CMV-seropositive. The CDR3 loop is CASSDQASNQPQHF. DNA of the CDR3: TGTGCCAGCAGTGATCAGGCGAGCAATCAGCCCCAGCATTTT.